This T cell receptor (beta chain) was observed in a study of blood T cells in healthy people across ages. Primed by a sample-barcoded 5' primer and a J-beta primer mix, a second PCR proceeded for about 6 to 11 cycles. A single record per CDR3 protein comes from TCRdb applying MiXCR to the 5' RACE reads. The sample holds about 760,000 distinct CDR3 sequences; roughly 25% are singletons and the top ten take 9.4%. Donors were systemically healthy Caucasian individuals from Russia aged roughly 6 to 100 years. This CDR3 region has 14 residues. Germline V gene sequence: CDR1 DFQATT, CDR2 SNEGSKA (reference sequence). These data also formed part of another study, on T cells of mothers and their children.

What was sequenced was blood. The chain couples TRBV20-1 to TRBJ2-5, with 7 bases fitting TRBD2. The DNA end is more similar to TRBJ2-7, so the J call may be wrong. The receptor was derived from a boy aged 10-17 years in good health. The CDR3 coding sequence is TGCAGTGCCATAGCCGATGAGGCGGGGGACGAGCAGTACTTC. Translating it yields CSAIADEAGDEQYF.